This T cell receptor (beta chain) was obtained from a study of blood T cell repertoires in COVID-19. Study-wide background: The analysed material was cDNA or gDNA that came from T cells, B-cell-depleted T cells, or PBMCs.

Grouping used clinical history reported by participants in a survey and questionnaire. Within the 2 weeks before study entry, each person in the exposed group met a COVID-19 case. As handled by the study authors: Quantification of nucleated cells was approximated via reference gene primer amplification. The table came from immunoSEQ multiplex PCR; TCRdb's copy has only in-frame clones and leaves some out. For V, J and clone size, that table is used; D and trimming come from the DNA. The table records some 180,000 clones, 84% of them present only once. Sequencing used PBMCs or T cells enriched from blood (not recorded which). The clonotype originates from a woman under 40 who had been exposed to COVID-19.

CDR3 amino acids: CASSALAGETQYF. The CDR3 nucleotides are TGTGCCAGCAGCGCGCTAGCGGGGGAGACCCAGTACTTC. The J gene is TRBJ2-5, the V gene TRBV7-2; TRBD2 matches at 9 bases. The germline V gene encodes CDR1 SGHTA and CDR2 FQGNSA. J lost 5 bases, V lost 5 bases, and 3 bases had no gene match. This CDR3 spans 13 amino acids.